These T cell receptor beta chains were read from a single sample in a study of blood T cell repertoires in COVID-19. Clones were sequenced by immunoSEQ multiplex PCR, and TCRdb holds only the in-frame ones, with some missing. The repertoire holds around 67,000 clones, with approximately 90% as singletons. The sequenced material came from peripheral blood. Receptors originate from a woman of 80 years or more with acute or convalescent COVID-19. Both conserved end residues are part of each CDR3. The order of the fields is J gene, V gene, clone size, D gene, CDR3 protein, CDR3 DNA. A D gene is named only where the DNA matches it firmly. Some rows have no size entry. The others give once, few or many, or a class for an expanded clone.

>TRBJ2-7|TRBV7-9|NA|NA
CASSPGQGLFYEQYF
TGTGCCAGCAGCCCGGGACAAGGGCTCTTCTACGAGCAGTACTTC
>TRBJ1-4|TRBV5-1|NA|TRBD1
CASSWMTGGEEKLFF
TGCGCCAGCAGCTGGATGACAGGGGGTGAGGAAAAACTGTTTTTT
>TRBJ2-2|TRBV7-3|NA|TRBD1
CASSMGQGAGELFF
TGTGCCAGCAGCATGGGACAGGGGGCCGGGGAGCTGTTTTTT
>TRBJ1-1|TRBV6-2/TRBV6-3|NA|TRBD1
CASSGRDRGAFF
TGTGCCAGCAGTGGCCGGGACAGGGGAGCTTTCTTT
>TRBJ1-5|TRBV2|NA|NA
CASSAQLNQPQHF
TGTGCCAGCAGTGCACAGCTAAATCAGCCCCAGCATTTT
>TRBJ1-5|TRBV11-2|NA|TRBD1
CASSLTGQGSQPQHF
TGTGCCAGCAGTCTTACGGGACAGGGAAGTCAGCCCCAGCATTTT
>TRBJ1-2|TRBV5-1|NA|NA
CASSLESGNYGYTF
TGCGCCAGCAGCTTGGAATCGGGGAACTATGGCTACACCTTC
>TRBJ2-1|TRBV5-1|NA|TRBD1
CASSLSGTGGRNEQFF
TGCGCCAGCAGTTTGTCGGGGACAGGGGGTAGGAATGAGCAGTTCTTC
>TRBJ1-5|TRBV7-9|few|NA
CASSLESGKSNQPQHF
TGTGCCAGCAGCTTAGAATCGGGGAAAAGCAATCAGCCCCAGCATTTT
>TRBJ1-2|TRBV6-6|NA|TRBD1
CASSYSGQNYGYTF
TGTGCCAGCAGTTACTCGGGACAGAACTATGGCTACACCTTC
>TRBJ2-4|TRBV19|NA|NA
CASSTAGQIGNIQYF
TGTGCCAGTAGTACCGCTGGGCAGATAGGAAACATTCAGTACTTC
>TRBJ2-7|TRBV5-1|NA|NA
CASRKTGQYEQYF
TGCGCCAGCAGGAAAACAGGGCAGTACGAGCAGTACTTC
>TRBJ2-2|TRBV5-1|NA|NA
CASSLAVASGELFF
TGCGCCAGCAGCTTGGCCGTGGCCTCCGGGGAGCTGTTTTTT
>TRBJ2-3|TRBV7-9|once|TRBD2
CASVRLARDTQYF
TGTGCCAGCGTAAGACTAGCTCGGGATACGCAGTATTTT
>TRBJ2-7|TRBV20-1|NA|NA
CSASIPSQVRGQYF
TGCAGTGCTAGTATCCCTAGCCAAGTACGTGGGCAGTACTTC
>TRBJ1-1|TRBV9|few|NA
CASNLQGLGTEAFF
TGTGCCAGCAACCTACAGGGCCTGGGCACTGAAGCTTTCTTT
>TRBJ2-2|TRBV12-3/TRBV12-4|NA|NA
CASMRDTGELFF
TGTGCCAGCATGCGGGACACCGGGGAGCTGTTTTTT
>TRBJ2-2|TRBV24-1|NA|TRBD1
CATSDYKQGPNTGELFF
TGTGCCACCAGTGATTACAAACAGGGGCCCAACACCGGGGAGCTGTTTTTT
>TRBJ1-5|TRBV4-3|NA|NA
CASSQDLDQPQHF
TGCGCCAGCAGCCAAGATCTCGATCAGCCCCAGCATTTT
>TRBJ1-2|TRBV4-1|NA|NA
CASSKTKEYGYTF
TGCGCCAGCAGCAAAACAAAGGAGTATGGCTACACCTTC
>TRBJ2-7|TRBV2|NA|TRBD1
CASARDRAYEQYF
TGTGCCAGCGCTAGGGACAGGGCCTACGAGCAGTACTTC
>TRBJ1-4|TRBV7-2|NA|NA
CASSFPGAAEKLFF
TGTGCCAGCAGCTTCCCTGGGGCGGCTGAAAAACTGTTTTTT
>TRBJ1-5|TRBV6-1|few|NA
CASSEGTPYQPQHF
TGTGCCAGCAGTGAAGGGACACCTTATCAGCCCCAGCATTTT
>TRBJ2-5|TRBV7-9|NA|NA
CASSLAGGETQYF
TGTGCCAGCAGCTTAGCGGGAGGCGAGACCCAGTACTTC
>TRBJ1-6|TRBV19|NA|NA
CASSTDGNSPLHF
TGTGCCAGTAGTACAGACGGTAATTCACCCCTCCACTTT
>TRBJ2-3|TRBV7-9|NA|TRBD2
CASSLAGGLDTQYF
TGTGCCAGCAGCTTAGCGGGAGGGTTGGATACGCAGTATTTT
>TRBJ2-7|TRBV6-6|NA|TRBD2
CASSLRLAPEQYF
TGTGCCAGCAGCCTAAGACTAGCCCCGGAGCAGTACTTC
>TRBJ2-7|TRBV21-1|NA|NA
CASSKESGGSPFSYEQYF
TGTGCCAGCAGCAAAGAATCGGGAGGGAGCCCCTTCTCCTACGAGCAGTACTTC
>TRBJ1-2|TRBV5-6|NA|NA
CASSPRNYGYTF
TGTGCCAGCAGCCCGCGTAACTATGGCTACACCTTC
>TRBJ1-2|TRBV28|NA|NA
CASTLTAMGSGSYGYTF
TGTGCCAGCACCCTAACTGCCATGGGCAGCGGTTCCTATGGCTACACCTTC
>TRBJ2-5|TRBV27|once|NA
CASSLGQTLQETQYF
TGTGCCAGCAGTTTAGGACAGACTCTCCAAGAGACCCAGTACTTC
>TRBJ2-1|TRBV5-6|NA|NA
CASSLSNEQFF
TGTGCCAGCAGCCTGAGCAATGAGCAGTTCTTC